This T cell receptor (beta chain) was found in a study of T cells in localized non-small cell lung cancer. V was clipped by 5 bases and J by 8 bases, with 10 bases between them. Germline CDR1 is MNHEY and CDR2 is SVGAGI. The CDR3 runs 11 residues. Study-wide results and caveats: An association was observed between higher blood T cell density and longer overall survival. Uninvolved adjacent lung showed peak T cell clonality, exceeding tumor. Researchers found a median approximately 57 of the top 100 tumor clones in adjacent lung.

Sequencing used immunoSEQ multiplex PCR; TCRdb keeps in-frame clones, though not all of them. There are 43,000 or so clones in the sample; roughly 90% occur only once, and roughly a tenth lies in the top ten. In regard to this clone: Its antigen is as yet unknown.

The receptor was derived from a woman aged 40-75 years with stage II lung adenocarcinoma. Sequenced material: PBMCs, taken before any cancer treatment. The chain has TRBV6-5 and TRBJ2-7, with D uncertain. CDR3 loop: CASSGIDKQYF. The CDR3 DNA sequence: TGTGCCAGCAGTGGTATTGATAAGCAGTACTTC.